This T cell receptor beta chain was sequenced during a study of CD8+ T cells in alopecia areata. Germline V CDR1 and CDR2: SQVTM, ANQGSEA. CDR3 length: 11 amino acids. Trimming left V 3 bases short and J 2 bases short, with 3 bases between. Described treatment: oral pan-JAK inhibitor, 5-10 mg twice daily. Lesional scalp punch biopsies and peripheral blood were collected from alopecia areata patients. TCR sequencing used cDNA made by reverse transcription of extracted RNA. The method was immunoSEQ multiplex PCR; TCRdb's version includes in-frame clones alone and lacks a portion of them. The sample yields about 290,000 clones, 58% seen once.

The chain joins TRBV29-1 to TRBJ2-3, with D unclear. This specimen consisted of CD4+ T cells sorted from blood, obtained at week 24, from a patient treated with tofacitinib. The clonotype was recovered from a human donor with alopecia areata. This CDR3 reads CSVEDTDTQYF. As DNA, the CDR3 is TGCAGCGTTGAGGACACAGATACGCAGTATTTT.